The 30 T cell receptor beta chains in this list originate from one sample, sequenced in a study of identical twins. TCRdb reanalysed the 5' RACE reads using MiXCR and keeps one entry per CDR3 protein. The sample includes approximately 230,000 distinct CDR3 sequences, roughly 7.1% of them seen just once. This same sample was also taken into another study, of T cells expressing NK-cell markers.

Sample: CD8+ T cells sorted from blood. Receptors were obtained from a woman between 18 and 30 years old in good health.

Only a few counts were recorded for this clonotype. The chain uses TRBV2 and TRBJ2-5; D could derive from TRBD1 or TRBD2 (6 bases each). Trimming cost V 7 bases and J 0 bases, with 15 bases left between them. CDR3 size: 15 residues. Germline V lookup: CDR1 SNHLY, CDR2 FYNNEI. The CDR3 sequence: CASTGADVYQETQYF. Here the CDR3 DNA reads TGTGCCAGCACGGGGGCGGATGTGTACCAAGAGACCCAGTACTTC.

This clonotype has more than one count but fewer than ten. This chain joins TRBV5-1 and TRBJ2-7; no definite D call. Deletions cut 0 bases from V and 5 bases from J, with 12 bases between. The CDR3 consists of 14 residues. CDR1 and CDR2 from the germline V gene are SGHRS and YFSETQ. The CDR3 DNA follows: TGCGCCAGCAGCTTGGCCGGGCCCCCGGACGAGCAGTACTTC. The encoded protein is CASSLAGPPDEQYF.

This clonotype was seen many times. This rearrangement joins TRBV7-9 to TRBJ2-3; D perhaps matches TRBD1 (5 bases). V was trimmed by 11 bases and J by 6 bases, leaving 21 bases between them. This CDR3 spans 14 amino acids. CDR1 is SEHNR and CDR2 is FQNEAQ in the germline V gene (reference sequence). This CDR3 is CAVQRQPIQDTQYF. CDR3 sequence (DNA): TGTGCCGTACAGAGACAGCCAATCCAGGATACGCAGTATTTT.

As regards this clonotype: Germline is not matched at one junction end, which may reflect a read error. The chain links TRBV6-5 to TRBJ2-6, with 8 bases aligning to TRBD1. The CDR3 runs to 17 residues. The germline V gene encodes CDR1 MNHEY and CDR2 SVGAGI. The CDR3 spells CASSSAKSDRGRSVVTF. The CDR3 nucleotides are TGTGCCAGCAGTTCCGCGAAGAGCGACAGGGGAAGATCCGTCGTGACTTTC.

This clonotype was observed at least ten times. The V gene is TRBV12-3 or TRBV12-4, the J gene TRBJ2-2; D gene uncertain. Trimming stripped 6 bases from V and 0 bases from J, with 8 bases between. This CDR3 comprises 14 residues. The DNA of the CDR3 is TGTGCCAGCAGCCCCGGGTCGAACACCGGGGAGCTGTTTTTT. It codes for CASSPGSNTGELFF.

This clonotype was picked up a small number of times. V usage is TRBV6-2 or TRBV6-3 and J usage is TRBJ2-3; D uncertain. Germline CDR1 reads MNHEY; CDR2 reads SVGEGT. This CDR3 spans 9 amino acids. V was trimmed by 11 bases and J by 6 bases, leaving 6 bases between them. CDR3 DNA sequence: TGTGCCCGGACGGATACGCAGTATTTT. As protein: CARTDTQYF.

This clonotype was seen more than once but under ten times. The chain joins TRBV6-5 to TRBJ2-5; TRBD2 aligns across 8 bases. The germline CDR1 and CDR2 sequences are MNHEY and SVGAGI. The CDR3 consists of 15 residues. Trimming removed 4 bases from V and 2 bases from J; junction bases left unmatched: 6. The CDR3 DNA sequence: TGTGCCAGCAGTTTAATGAGCGGGGGACAAGAGACCCAGTACTTC. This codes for CASSLMSGGQETQYF.

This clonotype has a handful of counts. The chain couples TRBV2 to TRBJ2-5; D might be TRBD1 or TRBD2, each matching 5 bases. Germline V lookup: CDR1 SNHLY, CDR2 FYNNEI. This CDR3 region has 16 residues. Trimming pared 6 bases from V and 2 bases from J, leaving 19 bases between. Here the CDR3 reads CASSDPGALLQETQYF. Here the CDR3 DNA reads TGTGCCAGCAGCGACCCCGGGGCACTTCTACAAGAGACCCAGTACTTC.

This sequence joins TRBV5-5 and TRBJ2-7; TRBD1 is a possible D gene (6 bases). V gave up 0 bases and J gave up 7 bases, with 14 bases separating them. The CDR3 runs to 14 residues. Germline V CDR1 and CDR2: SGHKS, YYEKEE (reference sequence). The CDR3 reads CASSLEAGVIEQYF. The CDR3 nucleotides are TGTGCCAGCAGCTTGGAGGCAGGGGTGATTGAGCAGTACTTC.

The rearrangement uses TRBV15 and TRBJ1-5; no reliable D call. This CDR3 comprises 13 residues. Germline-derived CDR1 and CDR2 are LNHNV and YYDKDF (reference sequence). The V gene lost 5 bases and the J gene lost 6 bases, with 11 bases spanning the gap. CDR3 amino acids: CATSPELGQPQHF. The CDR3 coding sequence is TGTGCCACCAGCCCCGAGTTGGGTCAGCCCCAGCATTTT.

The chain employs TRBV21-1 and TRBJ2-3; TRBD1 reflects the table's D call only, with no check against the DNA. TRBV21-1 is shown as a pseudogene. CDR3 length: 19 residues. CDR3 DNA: TGTGCCAGCAGCAAAGTGGGACAGGGACCCAATAACCTCACAGATACGCAGTATTTT. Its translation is CASSKVGQGPNNLTDTQYF.

CDR3 bases: TGTGCCAGTAACACGAGAATTACTAGCGGGAGGGCTAATGAGCAGTTCTTC. Encoded protein: CASNTRITSGRANEQFF. The gene calls are TRBV19 and TRBJ2-1, with 13 bases matching TRBD2. Germline values: CDR1 LNHDA, CDR2 SQIVND (reference sequence). The CDR3 runs 17 residues. The J segment lost 7 bases and the V segment lost 7 bases, leaving 13 bases of the junction unmatched.

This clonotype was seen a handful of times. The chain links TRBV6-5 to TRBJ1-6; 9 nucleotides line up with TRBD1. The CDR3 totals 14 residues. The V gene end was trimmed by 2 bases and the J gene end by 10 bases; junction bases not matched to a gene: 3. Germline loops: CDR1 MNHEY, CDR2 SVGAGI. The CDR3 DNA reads TGTGCCAGCAGTTACGGGACAGGGAGCTCACCCCTCCACTTT. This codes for CASSYGTGSSPLHF.

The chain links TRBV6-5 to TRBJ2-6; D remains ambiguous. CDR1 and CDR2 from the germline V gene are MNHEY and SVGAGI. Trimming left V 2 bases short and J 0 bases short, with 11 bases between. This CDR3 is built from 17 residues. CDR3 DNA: TGTGCCAGCAGTTACAGTCCTGCGGCCTCTGGGGCCAACGTCCTGACTTTC. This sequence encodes CASSYSPAASGANVLTF.

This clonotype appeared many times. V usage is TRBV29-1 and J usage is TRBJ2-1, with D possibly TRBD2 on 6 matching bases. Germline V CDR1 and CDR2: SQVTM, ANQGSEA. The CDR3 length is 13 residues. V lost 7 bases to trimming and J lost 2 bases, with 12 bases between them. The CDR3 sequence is CSASSATYNEQFF. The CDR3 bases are TGCAGCGCTTCTAGCGCAACCTACAATGAGCAGTTCTTC.

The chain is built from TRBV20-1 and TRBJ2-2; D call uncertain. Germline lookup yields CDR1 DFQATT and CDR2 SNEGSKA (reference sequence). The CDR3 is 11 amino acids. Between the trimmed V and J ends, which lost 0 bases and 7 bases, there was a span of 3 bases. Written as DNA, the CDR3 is TGCAGTGCTAGAGAGAACGGGGAGCTGTTTTTT. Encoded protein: CSARENGELFF.

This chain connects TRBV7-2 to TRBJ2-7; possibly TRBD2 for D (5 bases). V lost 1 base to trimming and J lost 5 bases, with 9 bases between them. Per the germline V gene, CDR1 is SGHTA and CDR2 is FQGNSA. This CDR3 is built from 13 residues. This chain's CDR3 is CASSLVSGNEQYF. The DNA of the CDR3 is TGTGCCAGCAGCTTAGTATCCGGGAACGAGCAGTACTTC.

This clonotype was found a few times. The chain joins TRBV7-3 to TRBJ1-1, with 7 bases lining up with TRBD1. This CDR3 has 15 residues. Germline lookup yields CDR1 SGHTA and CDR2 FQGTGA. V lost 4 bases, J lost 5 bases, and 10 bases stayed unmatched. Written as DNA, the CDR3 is TGTGCCAGCAGCTCGTTAGGGGGCACAGGGACTGAAGCTTTCTTT. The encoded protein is CASSSLGGTGTEAFF.

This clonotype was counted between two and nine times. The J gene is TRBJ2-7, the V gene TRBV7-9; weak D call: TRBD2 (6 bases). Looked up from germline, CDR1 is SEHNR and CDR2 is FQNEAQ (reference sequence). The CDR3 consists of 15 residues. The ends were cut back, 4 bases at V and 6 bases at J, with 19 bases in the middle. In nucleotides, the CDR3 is TGTGCCAGCAGCTCGTTTGGGGGGAGGCCCCTCGAGCAGTACTTC. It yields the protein CASSSFGGRPLEQYF.

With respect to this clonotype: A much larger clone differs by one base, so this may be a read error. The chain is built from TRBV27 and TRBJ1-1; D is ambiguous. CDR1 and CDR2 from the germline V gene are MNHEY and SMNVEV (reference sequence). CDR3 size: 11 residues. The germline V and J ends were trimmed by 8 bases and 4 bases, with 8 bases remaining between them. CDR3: CASRWGTEAFF. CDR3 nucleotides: TGTGCCAGCCGTTGGGGCACTGAAGCTTTCTTT.

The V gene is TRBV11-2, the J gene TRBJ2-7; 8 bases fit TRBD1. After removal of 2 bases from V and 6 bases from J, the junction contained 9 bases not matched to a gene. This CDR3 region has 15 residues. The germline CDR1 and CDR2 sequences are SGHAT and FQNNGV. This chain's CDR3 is CASSLWSGQGSEQYF. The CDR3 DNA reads TGTGCCAGCAGCTTATGGTCCGGACAGGGCTCCGAGCAGTACTTC.

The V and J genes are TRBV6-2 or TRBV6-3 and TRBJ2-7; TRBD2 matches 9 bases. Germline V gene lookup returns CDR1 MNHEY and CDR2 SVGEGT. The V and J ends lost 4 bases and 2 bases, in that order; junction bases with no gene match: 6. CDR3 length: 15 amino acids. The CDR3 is CASSWGSGGTYEQYF. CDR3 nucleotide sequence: TGTGCCAGCAGTTGGGGTAGCGGGGGAACCTACGAGCAGTACTTC.

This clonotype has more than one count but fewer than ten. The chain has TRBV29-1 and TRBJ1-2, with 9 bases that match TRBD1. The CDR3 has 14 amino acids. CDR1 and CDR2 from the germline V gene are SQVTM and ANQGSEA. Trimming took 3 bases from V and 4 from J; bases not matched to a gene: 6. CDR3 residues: CSVDLDRGGYGYTF. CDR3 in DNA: TGCAGCGTTGATCTGGACAGGGGAGGCTATGGCTACACCTTC. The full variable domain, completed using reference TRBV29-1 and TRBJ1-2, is SAVISQKPSRDICQRGTSLTIQCQVDSQVTMMFWYRQQPGQSLTLIATANQGSEATYESGFVIDKFPISRPNLTFSTLTVSNMSPEDSSIYLCSVDLDRGGYGYTFGSGTRLTVV.

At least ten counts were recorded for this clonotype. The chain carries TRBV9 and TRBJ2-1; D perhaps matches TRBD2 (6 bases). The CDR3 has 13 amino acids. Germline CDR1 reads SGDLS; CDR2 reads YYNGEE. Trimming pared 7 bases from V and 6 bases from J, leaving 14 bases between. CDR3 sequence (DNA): TGTGCCAGCTCCGGGGGATCCCTCAATGAGCAGTTCTTC. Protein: CASSGGSLNEQFF.

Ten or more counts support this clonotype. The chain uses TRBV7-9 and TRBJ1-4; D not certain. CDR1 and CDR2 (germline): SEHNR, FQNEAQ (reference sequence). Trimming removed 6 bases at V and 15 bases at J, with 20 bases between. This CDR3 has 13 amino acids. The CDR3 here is CASRETHHPTVFF. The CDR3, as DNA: TGTGCCAGCAGGGAGACACACCACCCTACGGTGTTTTTT.

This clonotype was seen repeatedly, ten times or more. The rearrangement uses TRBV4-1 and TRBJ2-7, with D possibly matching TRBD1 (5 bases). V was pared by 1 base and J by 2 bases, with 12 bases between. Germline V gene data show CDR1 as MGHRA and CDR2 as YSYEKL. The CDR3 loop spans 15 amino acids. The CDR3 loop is CASSQGRGIAYEQYF. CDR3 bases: TGCGCCAGCAGCCAAGGTAGGGGAATTGCCTACGAGCAGTACTTC.

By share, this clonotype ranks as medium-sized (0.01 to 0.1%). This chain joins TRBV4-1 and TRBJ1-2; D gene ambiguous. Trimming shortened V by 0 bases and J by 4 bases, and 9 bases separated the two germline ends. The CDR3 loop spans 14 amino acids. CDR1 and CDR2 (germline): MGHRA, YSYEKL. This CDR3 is CASSQESASYGYTF. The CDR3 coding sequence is TGCGCCAGCAGCCAAGAGTCCGCCAGCTATGGCTACACCTTC.

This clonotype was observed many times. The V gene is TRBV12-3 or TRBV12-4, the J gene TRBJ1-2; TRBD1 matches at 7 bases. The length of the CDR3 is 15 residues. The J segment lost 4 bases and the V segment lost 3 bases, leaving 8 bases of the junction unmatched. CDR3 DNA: TGTGCCAGCAGTTTGGACAGGAGGGGGTTCTATGGCTACACCTTC. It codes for CASSLDRRGFYGYTF.

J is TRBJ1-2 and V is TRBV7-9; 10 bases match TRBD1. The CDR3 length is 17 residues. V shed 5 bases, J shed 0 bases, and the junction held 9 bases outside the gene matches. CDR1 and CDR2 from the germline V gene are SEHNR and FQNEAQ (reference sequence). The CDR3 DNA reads TGTGCCAGCAGCCCGTGGGGACAGGGGCCCGCTAACTATGGCTACACCTTC. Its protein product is CASSPWGQGPANYGYTF. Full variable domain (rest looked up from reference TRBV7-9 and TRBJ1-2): DTGVSQNPRHKITKRGQNVTFRCDPISEHNRLYWYRQTLGQGPEFLTYFQNEAQLEKSRLLSDRFSAERPKGSFSTLEIQRTEQGDSAMYLCASSPWGQGPANYGYTFGSGTRLTVV.

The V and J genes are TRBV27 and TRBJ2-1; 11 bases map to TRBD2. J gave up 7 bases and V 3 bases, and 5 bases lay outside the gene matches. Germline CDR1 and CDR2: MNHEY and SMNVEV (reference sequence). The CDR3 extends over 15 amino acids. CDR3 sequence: CASSFLGTSGNEQFF. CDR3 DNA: TGTGCCAGCAGTTTCTTGGGGACTAGCGGTAATGAGCAGTTCTTC.